The 10 T cell receptor beta chains below all came from one sample that was sequenced in a study of CD8 T cells in ankylosing spondylitis. TCRdb recomputed calls from the 5' RACE reads with MiXCR, one row per CDR3 protein. Among about 210,000 distinct CDR3 sequences, roughly 8% were seen once, and the ten largest hold 4.5% to 5%. Sequencing was performed on blood, either unsorted or a sorted T cell fraction (not recorded which). The source of these receptors is a female donor with ankylosing spondylitis or in good health (not recorded which).

V gene TRBV11-2 combines with J gene TRBJ2-1; TRBD2 aligns across 9 bases. The CDR3 totals 15 residues. Unmatched junction bases numbered 4, after V lost 1 base and J lost 6 bases. The germline gives CDR1 SGHAT, CDR2 FQNNGV. CDR3 nucleotide sequence: TGTGCCAGCAGCTTAGGAGGACTAGCGTTCAATGAGCAGTTCTTC. Amino acid sequence: CASSLGGLAFNEQFF.

The genes are TRBV3-1 and TRBJ1-6; D not certain. Trimming removed 11 bases from V and 6 bases from J, with 20 bases in between. Germline V gene sequence: CDR1 LGHDT, CDR2 YNNKEL (reference sequence). The CDR3 spans 15 residues. CDR3 nucleotide sequence: TGTGCCTGCGGCCAAGGCCGGGGTGCTAATTCACCCCTCCACTTT. Translated: CACGQGRGANSPLHF. The full variable domain, its missing parts supplied by reference TRBV3-1 and TRBJ1-6, is DTAVSQTPKYLVTQMGNDKSIKCEQNLGHDTMYWYKQDSKKFLKIMFSYNNKELIINETVPNRFSPKSPDKAHLNLHINSLELGDSAVYFCACGQGRGANSPLHFGNGTRLTVT.

This clonotype came up many times. The chain combines TRBV28 with TRBJ2-3; maybe TRBD2 (7 bases). The V gene lost 6 bases and the J gene lost 1 base, with 14 bases spanning the gap. The CDR3 length is 15 residues. Germline values: CDR1 MDHEN, CDR2 SYDVKM. DNA for the CDR3: TGTGCCAGCAGGCTCAGGGGAGGGGGCACAGATACGCAGTATTTT. Protein sequence: CASRLRGGGTDTQYF.

This clonotype was recorded a few times. This chain uses TRBV6-2 or TRBV6-3 with TRBJ2-7; no clear D gene. The CDR3 runs 13 residues. V lost 6 bases and J lost 0, with 9 bases in between. Germline lookup yields CDR1 MNHEY and CDR2 SVGEGT. In DNA form, the CDR3 reads TGTGCCAGCAGGGCGTCGAGCTCCTACGAGCAGTACTTC. Protein product: CASRASSSYEQYF.

This clonotype was detected ten times or more. This chain uses TRBV7-6 with TRBJ2-1, with 8 bases matching TRBD2. The ends lost 1 base at V and 7 bases at J; junction bases unmatched: 12. The CDR3 is 17 residues long. Germline values: CDR1 SGHVS, CDR2 FNYEAQ. This chain's CDR3 is CASSLELAAISGNEQFF. CDR3 in DNA: TGTGCCAGCAGCTTAGAACTAGCGGCCATAAGCGGAAATGAGCAGTTCTTC.

In its sample, this clonotype was seen many times. The chain has TRBV6-1 and TRBJ1-2; the D gene is possibly TRBD1 (5 bases). CDR3 length equals 14 residues. V lost 9 bases and J lost 3, with 17 bases in between. Germline CDR1 MNHNS, CDR2 SASEGT. Here the CDR3 reads CASSPGAAYYGYTF. DNA for the CDR3: TGTGCCAGTTCCCCCGGGGCCGCTTACTATGGCTACACCTTC.

This clonotype occurred a few times. This rearrangement joins TRBV20-1 to TRBJ1-5, with 7 bases lining up with TRBD1. V lost 1 base and J lost 1; bases outside the gene matches: 4. This CDR3 has 15 residues. Per germline, CDR1 DFQATT and CDR2 SNEGSKA (reference sequence). For the CDR3, the DNA is TGCAGTGCTAGAGTACCAGGGGGAAGCAATCAGCCCCAGCATTTT. It yields the protein CSARVPGGSNQPQHF.

This clonotype has a count of ten or more. This chain links TRBV7-2 with TRBJ2-3, with D uncertain. The CDR3 spans 14 residues. From germline, CDR1 is SGHTA and CDR2 FQGNSA. The V and J ends lost 1 base and 3 bases respectively, with 8 bases between them. Here the CDR3 DNA reads TGTGCCAGCAGCTTAGGGTGGGATACAGATACGCAGTATTTT. Its protein is CASSLGWDTDTQYF. Using reference TRBV7-2 and TRBJ2-3 for the parts outside the CDR3, the full variable domain is GAGVSQSPSNKVTEKGKDVELRCDPISGHTALYWYRQSLGQGLEFLIYFQGNSAPDKSGLPSDRFSAERTGGSVSTLTIQRTQQEDSAVYLCASSLGWDTDTQYFGPGTRLTVL.

The gene calls are TRBV7-9 and TRBJ2-1; 9 bases are a match to TRBD2. The V gene's germline CDR1 is SEHNR and CDR2 FQNEAQ (reference sequence). After removal of 6 bases from V and 8 bases from J, the junction contained 5 bases not matched to a gene. The CDR3 is made up of 13 amino acids. CDR3 loop: CASRASGDHEQFF. The CDR3 region has the DNA TGTGCCAGCAGGGCTAGCGGGGACCATGAGCAGTTCTTC.

This chain uses TRBV5-5 with TRBJ1-2; 7 positions agree with TRBD1. Losses at the gene ends were 4 bases for V and 8 bases for J; bases not matched to a gene: 5. The germline V gene encodes CDR1 SGHKS and CDR2 YYEKEE (reference sequence). This CDR3 comprises 12 residues. The CDR3, as DNA: TGTGCCAGCAGCCAGGGACAGAACGGCTACACCTTC. This translates into CASSQGQNGYTF. The full variable domain, completed using reference TRBV5-5 and TRBJ1-2, is DAGVTQSPTHLIKTRGQQVTLRCSPISGHKSVSWYQQVLGQGPQFIFQYYEKEERGRGNFPDRFSARQFPNYSSELNVNALLLGDSALYLCASSQGQNGYTFGSGTRLTVV.